This T cell receptor beta chain was obtained from a study of blood T cell repertoires in COVID-19. Looking at the study overall: Collection of acute and convalescent COVID-19 samples took place in the United States, Italy and Spain. The analysed material was cDNA or gDNA that came from T cells, B-cell-depleted T cells, or PBMCs.

Trimming shortened V by 0 bases and J by 6 bases, and 6 bases separated the two germline ends. The CDR3 is 12 residues long. CDR1 is GTSNPN, CDR2 SVGIG, per germline (reference sequence). As handled by the study authors: For nucleated cells, counts were estimated from reference gene primer amplification. Here immunoSEQ multiplex PCR was the method, and the copy in TCRdb shows in-frame clones only, minus some. V, J and clone size reflect that table, while D and trimming were determined from the DNA. The repertoire holds about 260,000 clones, about 89% seen once, with about 8.7% in the top ten. The chain links TRBV30 to TRBJ1-5, with D unclear. The origin of this receptor is a man aged 40-55 years with active or convalescent COVID-19. Specimen: peripheral blood. The CDR3 loop reads CAWSVNSQPQHF. CDR3 in DNA: TGTGCCTGGAGTGTAAATAGTCAGCCCCAGCATTTT.